This section outlines one TCR beta chain sequence together with its context. These data are taken from a study of blood T cell repertoires in COVID-19. Germline V CDR1 and CDR2: KGHSH, LQKENI. This CDR3 has 15 residues. Trimming removed 3 bases at V and 3 bases at J, with 15 bases between. Original processing methods: Amplification with reference gene primers provided the estimates of nucleated cell counts. Sequencing used immunoSEQ multiplex PCR; TCRdb keeps in-frame clones, though not all of them. Clone size and V and J calls were adopted from that table, with D and trimming inferred from the DNA. The sample yields around 300,000 clones, over 75% seen once.

This clonotype was obtained from a human donor in a cohort sampled during active COVID-19. This chain joins TRBV18 and TRBJ2-7; D is ambiguous. Material: peripheral blood. Here the CDR3 reads CASSPLSGDDYEQYF. The CDR3 nucleotides read TGTGCCAGCTCACCTCTCTCGGGTGACGACTACGAGCAGTACTTC.